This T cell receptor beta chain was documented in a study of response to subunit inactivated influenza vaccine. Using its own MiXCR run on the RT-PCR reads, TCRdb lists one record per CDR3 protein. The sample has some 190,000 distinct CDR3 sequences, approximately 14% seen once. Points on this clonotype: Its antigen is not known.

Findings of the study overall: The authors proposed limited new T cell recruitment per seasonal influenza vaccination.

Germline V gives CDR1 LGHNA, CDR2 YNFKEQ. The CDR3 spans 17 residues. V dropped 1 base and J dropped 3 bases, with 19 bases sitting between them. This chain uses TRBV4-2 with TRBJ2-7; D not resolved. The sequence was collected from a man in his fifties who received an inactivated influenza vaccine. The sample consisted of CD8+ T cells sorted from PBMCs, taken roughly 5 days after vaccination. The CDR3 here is CASSQGTGGNSLYEQYF. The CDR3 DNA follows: TGTGCCAGCAGCCAAGGGACCGGTGGCAACTCCCTCTACGAGCAGTACTTC.